This is a list of T cell receptor beta chains from one sample in a study of control samples from healthy donors and cancer patients. The data were produced by immunoSEQ multiplex PCR, yet TCRdb's version contains in-frame clones alone and is incomplete. The sample shows roughly 120,000 clones, just over 90% of them seen only once. Material: PBMCs. These TCRs come from a man aged 45 to 65 with head and neck cancer. Each CDR3 is given with its conserved first and last residue. D genes are given only for firm matches. Size is omitted from some rows. Given values are once, few, many or a class for expanded clones.

len | abundance | j_gene | d_gene | v_gene | CDR3nt | CDR3aa
14 | medium-sized | TRBJ1-5 | - | TRBV5-5 | TGTGCCAGCAGCCACGGGCAGTTCAATCAGCCCCAGCATTTT | CASSHGQFNQPQHF
16 | - | TRBJ2-7 | - | TRBV28 | TGTGCCAGCAGCCCCGTGTATGGTCCGGCCGTCTACGAGCAGTACTTC | CASSPVYGPAVYEQYF
14 | once | TRBJ2-2 | - | TRBV3-1/TRBV3-2 | TGTGCCAGCAGCCAAGGCCACCCCACCGGGGAGCTGTTTTTT | CASSQGHPTGELFF
14 | - | TRBJ1-1 | TRBD1 | TRBV5-1 | TGCGCCAGCAGCACCGGGACAGGGGGCATTCGAGCTTTCTTT | CASSTGTGGIRAFF
15 | - | TRBJ2-1 | - | TRBV10-1 | TGCGCCAGCAGCAGCTATTGGACTGGCTACAATGAGCAGTTCTTC | CASSSYWTGYNEQFF
16 | once | TRBJ1-6 | - | TRBV1 | TGCACCAGCAGCCAAGAACGGACAGGGCCGATCTCACCCCTCCACTTT | CTSSQERTGPISPLHF
15 | - | TRBJ2-1 | - | TRBV6-5 | TGTGCCACCGAGCGAAACCCCAATCAGGACAATGAGCAGTTCTTC | CATERNPNQDNEQFF
14 | - | TRBJ1-1 | TRBD1 | TRBV25-1 | TGTGCCAGCGTTCACGACAGGGGGGCCACTGAAGCTTTCTTT | CASVHDRGATEAFF
16 | - | TRBJ2-3 | - | TRBV2 | TGTGCCAGCAGGGCAGCTTCGGGGGACGGCACAGATACGCAGTATTTT | CASRAASGDGTDTQYF
16 | - | TRBJ1-1 | - | TRBV2 | TGTGCCAGCAGTGAATTTCAGTCAGTCCTGAACACTGAAGCTTTCTTT | CASSEFQSVLNTEAFF
14 | - | TRBJ2-2 | - | TRBV6-5 | TGTGCCAGCAGGGTTCCCTCGAACACCGGGGAGCTGTTTTTT | CASRVPSNTGELFF
17 | once | TRBJ2-5 | TRBD1 | TRBV27 | TGTGCCAGCAGTCGCCCTCCGGGACAGGGGGCAGTAGAGACCCAGTACTTC | CASSRPPGQGAVETQYF
13 | - | TRBJ2-5 | - | TRBV5-1 | TGCGCCAGCACATACAGGGGAGGGGAGACCCAGTACTTC | CASTYRGGETQYF
15 | once | TRBJ2-5 | - | TRBV11-2 | TGTGCCAGCAGCTTAGGGGCGCGGGGGCGGGAGACCCAGTACTTC | CASSLGARGRETQYF
15 | - | TRBJ2-2 | - | TRBV5-1 | TGCGCCAGCAGCTTGGGCAGGGCGTACACCGGGGAGCTGTTTTTT | CASSLGRAYTGELFF
15 | - | TRBJ2-1 | - | TRBV15 | TGTGCCACCAGCAGCACAGGGTCTAGAGGAAATGAGCAGTTCTTC | CATSSTGSRGNEQFF
16 | - | TRBJ2-3 | - | TRBV18 | TGTGCCAGCTCACCACAAAAGGGCTGGCGCACAGATACGCAGTATTTT | CASSPQKGWRTDTQYF
12 | - | TRBJ1-6 | - | TRBV27 | TGTGCCAGCAGTTTCCGGGGGTCACCCCTCCACTTT | CASSFRGSPLHF
14 | - | TRBJ1-1 | TRBD1 | TRBV6-5 | TGTGCCAGCAGTTACGACAGGGTACGGACTGAAGCTTTCTTT | CASSYDRVRTEAFF
14 | - | TRBJ2-2 | - | TRBV6-5 | TGTGCCAGCAGAAATCTCGGAGGTGGCGGGGAGCTGTTTTTT | CASRNLGGGGELFF
13 | - | TRBJ2-1 | - | TRBV6-5 | TGTGCCAGCAAAACGAGCTCCTACAATGAGCAGTTCTTC | CASKTSSYNEQFF
13 | - | TRBJ2-7 | - | TRBV7-2 | TGTGCCAGCAAGGATGGGAACTCCTACGAGCAGTACTTC | CASKDGNSYEQYF
13 | once | TRBJ2-2 | - | TRBV18 | TGTGCCAGCTCGGGACAGAACACCGGGGAGCTGTTTTTT | CASSGQNTGELFF
14 | - | TRBJ1-2 | TRBD1 | TRBV7-2 | TGTGCCAGCAGCTTAGCGCCTTCAGACAGGGTCTACACCTTC | CASSLAPSDRVYTF
15 | - | TRBJ2-7 | - | TRBV4-1 | TGCGCCAGCAGCCAAGATGTCTCAGGGATCTCCGAGCAGTACTTC | CASSQDVSGISEQYF
17 | once | TRBJ2-7 | TRBD2 | TRBV7-2 | TGTGCCAGCAGCTTAGTGCCTAGCGGGTTCCGCCTGGGAGAGCAGTACTTC | CASSLVPSGFRLGEQYF
15 | - | TRBJ2-3 | TRBD2 | TRBV9 | TGTGCCAGCAGCCGACGGGGGGGCATTACAGATACGCAGTATTTT | CASSRRGGITDTQYF
14 | - | TRBJ2-1 | TRBD1 | TRBV24-1 | TGTGCCACCGCGCGGACAGGCCCGGAGGATGAGCAGTTCTTC | CATARTGPEDEQFF
15 | - | TRBJ1-1 | - | TRBV10-3 | TGTGCCATCAGCGGGACGGCTACGATGAACACTGAAGCTTTCTTT | CAISGTATMNTEAFF
16 | once | TRBJ2-3 | - | TRBV6-4 | TGTGCCAGCAGTGACTCGGTCCGGGGGGCCGTAGATACGCAGTATTTT | CASSDSVRGAVDTQYF
12 | - | TRBJ1-2 | - | TRBV7-2 | TGTGCCAGCGAAGGGGGGGCGTATGGCTACACCTTC | CASEGGAYGYTF
13 | - | TRBJ2-5 | - | TRBV6-5 | TGTGCCGCGGGACAGCTGGGAGCAGAGACCCAGTACTTC | CAAGQLGAETQYF
16 | - | TRBJ2-1 | TRBD2 | TRBV10-3 | TGTGCCATCAGTGAGAGGACTAGCGGGGGTTACAATGAGCAGTTCTTC | CAISERTSGGYNEQFF